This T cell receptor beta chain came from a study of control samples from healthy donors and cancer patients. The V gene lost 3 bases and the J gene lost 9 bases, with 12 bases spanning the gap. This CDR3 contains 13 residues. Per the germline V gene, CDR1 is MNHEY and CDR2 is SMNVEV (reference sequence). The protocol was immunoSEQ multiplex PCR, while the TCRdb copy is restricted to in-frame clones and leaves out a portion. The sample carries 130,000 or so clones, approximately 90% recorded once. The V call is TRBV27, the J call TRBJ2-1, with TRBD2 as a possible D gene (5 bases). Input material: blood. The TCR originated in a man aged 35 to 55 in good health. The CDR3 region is CASSFSGGGEQFF. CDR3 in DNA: TGTGCCAGCAGTTTTTCCGGAGGTGGTGAGCAGTTCTTC.